This TCR beta chain originates from a study of regulatory T cells in long-lasting Graves disease. Across the study: More than 5 years of antithyroid drugs with positive TSH receptor antibodies defined persistent Graves' disease.

This clonotype was detected many times. Its matching antigen is unknown. Time point in this sample: persistent/refractory GD, antithyroid drugs over 5 years with positive TRAb. Construction of the TCR library relied on RNA isolated from PBMCs. Whole-study findings and limits: Newly diagnosed patients shared 950 to 1,000 public clonotypes; persistent patients shared around 2,500. Accuracy was perhaps lowered by the small sample size.

The CDR3 is 14 residues long. With 4 bases clipped from V and 2 bases from J, the junction kept 2 bases outside the gene matches. CDR1 is SNHLY, CDR2 FYNNEI, per germline. The authors built TCR beta libraries using iRepertoire HTBI primers and Arm-PCR of CDR3 regions. TCRdb reprocessed the multiplex PCR reads via MiXCR and lists one record per CDR3 protein. The sample has some 420,000 distinct CDR3 sequences, around a fifth seen once; the top ten hold around 12%. The chain carries TRBV2 and TRBJ1-1; 9 bases agree with TRBD1. This specimen consisted of peripheral blood mononuclear cells (PBMCs), obtained when the disease was refractory, from a patient treated with antithyroid drugs. The TCR comes from a female donor with Graves disease. The CDR3 region has the DNA TGTGCCAGCAGTGGACAGGGGGGCAACACTGAAGCTTTCTTT. Translated, it gives CASSGQGGNTEAFF.